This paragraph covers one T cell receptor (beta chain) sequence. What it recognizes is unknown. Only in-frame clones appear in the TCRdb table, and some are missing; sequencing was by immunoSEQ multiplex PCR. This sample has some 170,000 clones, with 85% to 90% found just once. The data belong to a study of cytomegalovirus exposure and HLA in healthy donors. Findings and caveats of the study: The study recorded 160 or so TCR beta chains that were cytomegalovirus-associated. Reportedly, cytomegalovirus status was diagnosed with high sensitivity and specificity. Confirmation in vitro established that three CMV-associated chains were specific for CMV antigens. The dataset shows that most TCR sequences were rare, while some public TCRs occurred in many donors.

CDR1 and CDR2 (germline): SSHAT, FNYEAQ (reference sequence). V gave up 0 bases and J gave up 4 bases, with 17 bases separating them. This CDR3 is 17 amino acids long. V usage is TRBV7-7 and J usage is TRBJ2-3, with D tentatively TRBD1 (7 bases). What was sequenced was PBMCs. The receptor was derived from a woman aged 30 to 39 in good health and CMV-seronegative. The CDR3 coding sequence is TGTGCCAGCAGCTTAGCTGGAGGGGCCAGGGGGGCAGATACGCAGTATTTT. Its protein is CASSLAGGARGADTQYF.